This T cell receptor (beta chain) is from a study of identical twins. The germline CDR1 and CDR2 sequences are MNHEY and SMNVEV (reference sequence). CDR3 length: 17 amino acids. V lost 5 bases and J lost 6; bases outside the gene matches: 13. Template switching supplied a universal primer site; unique molecular identifiers were carried on the cDNA. Via MiXCR, TCRdb re-called the 5' RACE reads, giving one row per CDR3 protein. The table has a few hundred thousand distinct CDR3 sequences, 9.6% seen once; the top ten hold 2.5% to 3%. Regarding this clonotype: Its antigen remains unknown.

Study-wide results and limits: Low generation probability was overrepresented in out-of-frame alpha sequences shared by twins. Excess sharing between twins was weaker in beta out-of-frame sequences. Modelling underestimated the level of out-of-frame TCR alpha sharing observed in monozygotic twins.

These data are also associated with another study on yellow fever vaccine responses in identical twins.

The sequenced sample consisted of PBMCs. The rearrangement joins TRBV27 to TRBJ1-6, with 7 nucleotides matching TRBD1. The receptor comes from a young woman in good health. In DNA, the CDR3 is TGTGCCAGCAGTCCTCGACAGGGATACGAGCCTAATTCACCCCTCCACTTT. Protein product: CASSPRQGYEPNSPLHF.